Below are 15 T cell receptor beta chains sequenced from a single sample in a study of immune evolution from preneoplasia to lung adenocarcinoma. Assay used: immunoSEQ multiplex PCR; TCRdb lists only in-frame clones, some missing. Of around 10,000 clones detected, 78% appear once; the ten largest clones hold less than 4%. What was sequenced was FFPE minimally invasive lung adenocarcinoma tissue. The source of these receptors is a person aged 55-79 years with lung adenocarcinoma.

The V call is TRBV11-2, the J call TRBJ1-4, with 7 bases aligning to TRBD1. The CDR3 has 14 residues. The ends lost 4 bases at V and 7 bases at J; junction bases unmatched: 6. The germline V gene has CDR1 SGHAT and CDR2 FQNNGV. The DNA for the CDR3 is TGTGCCAGCAGCTCGACAGGGCTGATTGAAAAACTGTTTTTT. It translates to CASSSTGLIEKLFF.

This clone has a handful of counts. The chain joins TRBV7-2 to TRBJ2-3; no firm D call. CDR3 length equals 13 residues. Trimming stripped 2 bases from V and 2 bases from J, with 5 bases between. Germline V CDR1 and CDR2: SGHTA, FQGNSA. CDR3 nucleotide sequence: TGTGCCAGCAGCTTATTTCCCACAGATACGCAGTATTTT. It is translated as CASSLFPTDTQYF.

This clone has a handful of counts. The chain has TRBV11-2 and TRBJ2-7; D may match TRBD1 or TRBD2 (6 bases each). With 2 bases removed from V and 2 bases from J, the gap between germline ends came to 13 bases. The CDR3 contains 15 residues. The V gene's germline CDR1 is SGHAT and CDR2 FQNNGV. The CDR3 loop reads CASSLLEGGAYEQYF. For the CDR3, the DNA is TGTGCCAGCAGCTTACTTGAGGGGGGCGCCTACGAGCAGTACTTC.

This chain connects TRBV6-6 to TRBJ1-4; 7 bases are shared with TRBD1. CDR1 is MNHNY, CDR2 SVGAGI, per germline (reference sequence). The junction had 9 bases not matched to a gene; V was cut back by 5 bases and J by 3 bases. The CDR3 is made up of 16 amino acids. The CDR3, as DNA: TGTGCCAGCAGTACTTCATGGGGACAGTCTAATGAAAAACTGTTTTTT. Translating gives CASSTSWGQSNEKLFF.

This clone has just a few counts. The CDR3 reads CASSQDPSDASSGNTIYF. Written as DNA, the CDR3 is TGCGCCAGCAGCCAAGATCCGTCGGACGCGAGCTCTGGAAACACCATATATTTT. The V call is TRBV4-1, the J call TRBJ1-3; D remains ambiguous. Germline CDR1 is MGHRA and CDR2 is YSYEKL. The CDR3 has 18 amino acids. With 0 bases removed from V and 0 bases from J, the gap between germline ends came to 15 bases.

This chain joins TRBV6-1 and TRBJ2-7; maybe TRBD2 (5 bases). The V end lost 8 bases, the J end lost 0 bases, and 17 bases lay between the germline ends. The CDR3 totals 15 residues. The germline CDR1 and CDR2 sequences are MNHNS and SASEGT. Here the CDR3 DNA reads TGTGCCAGCCTGGGTCGGGGAGCCGTCTCCTACGAGCAGTACTTC. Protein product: CASLGRGAVSYEQYF.

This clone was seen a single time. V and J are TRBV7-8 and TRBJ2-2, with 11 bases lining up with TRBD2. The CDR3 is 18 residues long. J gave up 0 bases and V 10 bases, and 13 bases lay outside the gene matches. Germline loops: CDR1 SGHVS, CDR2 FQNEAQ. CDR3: CATYLLAGGAANTGELFF. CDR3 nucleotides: TGTGCCACCTATCTTCTAGCGGGGGGCGCCGCGAACACCGGGGAGCTGTTTTTT. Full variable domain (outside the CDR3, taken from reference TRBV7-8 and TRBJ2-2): GAGVSQSPRYKVAKRGQDVALRCDPISGHVSLFWYQQALGQGPEFLTYFQNEAQLDKSGLPSDRFFAERPEGSVSTLKIQRTQQEDSAVYLCATYLLAGGAANTGELFFGEGSRLTVL.

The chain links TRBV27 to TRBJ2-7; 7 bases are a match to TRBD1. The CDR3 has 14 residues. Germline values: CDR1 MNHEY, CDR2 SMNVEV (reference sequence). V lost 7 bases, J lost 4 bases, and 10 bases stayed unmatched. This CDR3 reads CASTSRDRNYEQYF. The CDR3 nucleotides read TGTGCCAGCACCTCCCGGGACAGAAATTACGAGCAGTACTTC.

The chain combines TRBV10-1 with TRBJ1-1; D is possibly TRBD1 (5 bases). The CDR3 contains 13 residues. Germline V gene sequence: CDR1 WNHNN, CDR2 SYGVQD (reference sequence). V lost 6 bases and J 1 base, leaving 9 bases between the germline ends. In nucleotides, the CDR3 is TGCGCCAGCAGGAAGGGGCCGAACACTGAAGCTTTCTTT. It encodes CASRKGPNTEAFF.

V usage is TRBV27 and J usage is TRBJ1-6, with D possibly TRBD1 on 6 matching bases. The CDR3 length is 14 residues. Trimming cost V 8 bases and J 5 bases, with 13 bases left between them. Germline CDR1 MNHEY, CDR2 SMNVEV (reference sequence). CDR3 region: CASSRGFHNSPLHF. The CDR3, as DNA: TGTGCCAGCTCTAGGGGGTTTCATAATTCACCCCTCCACTTT.

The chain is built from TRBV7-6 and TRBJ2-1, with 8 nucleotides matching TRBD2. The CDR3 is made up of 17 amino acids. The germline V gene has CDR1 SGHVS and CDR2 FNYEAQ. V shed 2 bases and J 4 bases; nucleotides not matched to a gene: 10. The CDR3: CASSLRGASGRYNEQFF. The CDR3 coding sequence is TGTGCCAGCAGCTTAAGGGGGGCTAGCGGGCGGTACAATGAGCAGTTCTTC. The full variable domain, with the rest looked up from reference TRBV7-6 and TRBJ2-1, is GAGVSQSPRYKVTKRGQDVALRCDPISGHVSLYWYRQALGQGPEFLTYFNYEAQQDKSGLPNDRFSAERPEGSISTLTIQRTEQRDSAMYRCASSLRGASGRYNEQFFGPGTRLTVL.

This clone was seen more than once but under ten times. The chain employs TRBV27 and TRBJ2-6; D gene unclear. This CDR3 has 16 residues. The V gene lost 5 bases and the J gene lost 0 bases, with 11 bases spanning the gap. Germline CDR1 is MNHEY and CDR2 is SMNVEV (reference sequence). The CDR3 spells CASSRSSNSGANVLTF. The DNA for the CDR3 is TGTGCCAGCAGTCGATCCAGTAACTCTGGGGCCAACGTCCTGACTTTC. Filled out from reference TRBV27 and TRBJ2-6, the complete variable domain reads EAQVTQNPRYLITVTGKKLTVTCSQNMNHEYMSWYRQDPGLGLRQIYYSMNVEVTDKGDVPEGYKVSRKEKRNFPLILESPSPNQTSLYFCASSRSSNSGANVLTFGAGSRLTVL.

The CDR3 coding sequence is TGTGCCAGTAGTATAGGGACAGGGACACGAGAGCAGTACTTC. It codes for CASSIGTGTREQYF. The chain links TRBV19 to TRBJ2-7, with 8 bases aligning to TRBD1. The CDR3 spans 14 residues. Germline V gene lookup returns CDR1 LNHDA and CDR2 SQIVND (reference sequence). V gave up 1 base and J gave up 7 bases; unmatched junction bases: 6.

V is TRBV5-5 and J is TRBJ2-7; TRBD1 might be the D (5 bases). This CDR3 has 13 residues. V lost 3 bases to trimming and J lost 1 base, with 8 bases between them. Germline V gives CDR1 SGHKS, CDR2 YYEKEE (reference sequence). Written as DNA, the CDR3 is TGTGCCAGCAGCTACAGGATATCCTACGAGCAGTACTTC. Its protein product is CASSYRISYEQYF.

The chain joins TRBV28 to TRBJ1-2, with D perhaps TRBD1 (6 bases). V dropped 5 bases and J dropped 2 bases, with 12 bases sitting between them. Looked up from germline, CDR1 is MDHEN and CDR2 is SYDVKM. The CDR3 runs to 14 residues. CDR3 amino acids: CASSNPGANYGYTF. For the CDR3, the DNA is TGTGCCAGCAGTAATCCAGGGGCGAACTATGGCTACACCTTC.